Sequencing of this T cell receptor beta chain was carried out in a study of kidney transplant recipient with SARS-CoV-2 infection. This clonotype came up many times. Unmatched junction bases numbered 16, after V lost 7 bases and J lost 4 bases. CDR3 length: 16 residues. Using its own MiXCR run on the reads, TCRdb lists one record per CDR3 protein. The repertoire holds roughly 250,000 distinct CDR3 sequences, with around 28% as singletons. This clonotype was sampled from a male patient between 25 and 40 years old who had COVID-19 and was a kidney transplant recipient. Some T cells here may be from the graft donor. The rearrangement joins TRBV5-3 to TRBJ1-2; 7 nucleotides align to TRBD1. TRBV5-3 is identified as an open reading frame with a role that is uncertain. The sample in question was a blood sample, obtained at baseline and on roughly day 120 from a kidney transplant recipient. CDR3 sequence reads: CARFGTVVRKTYGYTF. CDR3 nucleotides: TGTGCCAGATTTGGGACAGTGGTGAGAAAGACCTATGGCTACACCTTC.